This TCR beta chain emerged from a study of T cell responses to AZD1222 COVID-19 vaccine (dated by TCRdb to the early 2020s). About the study as a whole: AZD1222 recipients whose second dose came at about 4 weeks and those whose second dose came at about 12 weeks were combined into one group, since spike-specific TCR depth and breadth did not differ between the two schedules. A total of under 250 trial participants underwent TCR sequencing, of whom under 220 had received two doses of AZD1222 and around 25 had received two doses of the MenACWY control vaccine. Trial participants were enrolled into age subgroups of 18-55, 56-69 and 70-plus years, which contained about 150, 28 and 57 TCR-sequenced participants, respectively.

Interpreted using the paper, the time point label stands for: baseline before first vaccination. Samples from vaccinated people were obtained from the UK trials COV001 and COV002, which included a single-blind randomized controlled phase 2/3 trial of AZD1222 (ChAdOx1 nCoV-19) in healthy adults. For TCRbeta chain sequencing, PBMC samples were collected from trial participants at day 0 and at day 28 after the second dose. The CDR3 regions of human TCRbeta chains were analyzed by immunosequencing. Concerning the study's data processing: TCRs in the repertoires were matched against a reference library of SARS-CoV-2-specific TCRs that had been generated with the MIRA antigen-specificity platform. Breadth meant the fraction of unique TCRs that were SARS-CoV-2-associated, whereas depth meant the fraction of total T cells that were SARS-CoV-2-associated. Each spike-specific TCR was assigned to its reactive spike region and to a CD4 or CD8 class using the MIRA data. Log10-transformed breadth and depth values were compared by one-way ANOVA with Sidak's multiple comparisons tests. In TCRdb, the immuneACCESS table is reduced to in-frame sequences with V and J assigned. These tables do not hold every clone; where another copy was compared, an unresolved V gene accounts for under half, and the others remain unexplained. Clone size and the V and J calls come from that table; the DNA yielded D and trimming. Recorded for this sample are some 200,000 clones; approximately 90% of them occurred a single time. Over 0.75% of the sample lies in the top ten.

The research as a whole found: Because no day 14 peak-response samples were available, repertoires were characterized only after the peak T cell response. Most participants were white British and females outnumbered males, and the authors suggested that clonal diversity may have been underestimated. Only 5 to 7 AZD1222 recipients were SARS-CoV-2 seropositive at baseline, limiting conclusions about previously exposed vaccinees. In the small 56-69-year group, the increase in depth fell short of significance, most likely because of low power. Reportedly, close to half of the unique spike-specific TCRs recognized epitopes lying outside the regions that are mutated in the B.1.351 and B.1.1.7 variants. After two AZD1222 doses, spike-specific TCR breadth and depth were significantly higher than at day 0 and than in MenACWY recipients. Vaccine-associated CD4 TCRs spanned the whole spike protein, with dominant responses in regions 160-218 and 743-854.

Taken from cysteine to phenylalanine, the CDR3 has 13 residues. Only CDR3 DNA remains: 39 bases, in frame from the first base. Per the germline V gene (reference sequence), LGHDT is the CDR1 and YNNKEL is the CDR2. V trim: 4 bases; J trim: 11 bases; unmatched bases: 9. Concerning this clone: The antigen this receptor binds is unknown. The record has no base qualities; no much larger clone is one base away.

This receptor was taken from an adult in good health. The chain is assembled from TRBV3-1 (or the pseudogene TRBV3-2) and TRBJ1-2; 8 nucleotides in the junction match TRBD1. The sample consisted of peripheral blood, taken on day 0 of AZD1222 vaccination. CDR3 region: CASSLTPQGGYTF. In nucleotides, the sequence is TGTGCCAGCAGCCTGACCCCACAGGGGGGGTACACCTTC.